One sample yielded the 2 T cell receptor beta chains listed below, sequenced in a study of regulatory T cells in long-lasting Graves disease. Time point meaning: newly diagnosed GD, antithyroid drugs for less than 3 months. The authors made the TCR library using RNA they extracted from PBMCs. TCR beta libraries were built with iRepertoire HTBI primers and Arm-PCR of CDR3 regions. One entry per CDR3 protein results from TCRdb running MiXCR on the multiplex PCR reads. This table has 400,000 to 500,000 distinct CDR3 sequences, about 15% appearing once. These data are also associated with another study on T cells in Graves' hyperthyroidism and ophthalmopathy.

The starting material was peripheral blood mononuclear cells (PBMCs), obtained at new diagnosis, from a patient treated with antithyroid drugs. These receptors all stem from a woman aged 18-29 years with Graves disease.

As concerns this clonotype: A far larger clone lies a single base away; this is likely a read error. The chain is built from TRBV12-3 or TRBV12-4 and TRBJ2-1, with D perhaps TRBD1 (6 bases). The last part of the DNA fits TRBJ2-5 better; the J call may be wrong. The CDR3 is 14 amino acids. The chain's CDR3 is CGSSLTGGRETQYF. The DNA for the CDR3 is TGTGGCAGCAGTTTGACAGGCGGTAGGGAGACCCAGTACTTC.

This clonotype was seen a few times. The rearrangement uses TRBV6-2 or TRBV6-3 and TRBJ2-7; TRBD1 matches at 10 bases. V shed 5 bases, J shed 3 bases, and the junction held 7 bases outside the gene matches. From germline, CDR1 is MNHEY and CDR2 SVGEGT. CDR3 length: 15 residues. CDR3 protein: CASSKGQGRVYEQYF. CDR3 nucleotides: TGTGCCAGCAGTAAGGGACAGGGGCGGGTCTACGAGCAGTACTTC.